The next 20 T cell receptor beta chains were all read from a single sample in a study of blood T cell repertoires in COVID-19. Measured with immunoSEQ multiplex PCR; TCRdb has only the in-frame clones, and not every one. Of more than 350,000 clones listed, approximately 90% are singletons. The sample consisted of PBMCs or T cells enriched from blood (not recorded which). Every receptor here comes from a woman in her forties or fifties who had recovered from COVID-19.

This clone was seen a single time. The chain is built from TRBV28 and TRBJ1-3, with D hard to call. Trimming took off 6 bases at V and 4 bases at J, with 13 bases between the two ends. The CDR3 runs 14 residues. Germline loops: CDR1 MDHEN, CDR2 SYDVKM. The CDR3 here is CASRPGGRGNTIYF. The CDR3 region has the DNA TGTGCCAGCAGGCCCGGAGGGCGAGGAAACACCATATATTTT.

This clone came up a few times. The rearrangement uses TRBV27 and TRBJ1-5; D gene unclear. The germline V and J ends were trimmed by 3 bases and 5 bases, with 8 bases remaining between them. Germline V gene data show CDR1 as MNHEY and CDR2 as SMNVEV (reference sequence). This CDR3 spans 13 amino acids. For the CDR3, the DNA is TGTGCCAGCAGTTTTAAACAAGATCAGCCCCAGCATTTT. It is translated as CASSFKQDQPQHF.

The CDR3 spells CAISESIRGPRYGYTF. CDR3 DNA: TGTGCCATCAGTGAGTCGATTAGGGGGCCTCGGTATGGCTACACCTTC. This chain links TRBV10-3 with TRBJ1-2; 7 nucleotides agree with TRBD1. CDR1 ENHRY and CDR2 SYGVKD come from the germline V gene. The CDR3 contains 16 residues. V dropped 0 bases and J dropped 5; count of bases not matched to a gene: 9.

The chain combines TRBV28 with TRBJ2-5; 7 bases line up with TRBD2. Germline V gene lookup returns CDR1 MDHEN and CDR2 SYDVKM. This CDR3 has 14 residues. J was trimmed by 5 bases and V by 6 bases; bases with no gene match: 9. The CDR3 spells CASSEGRVVETQYF. CDR3 in DNA: TGTGCCAGCAGCGAGGGGAGGGTGGTCGAGACCCAGTACTTC. The variable domain in full, with the rest retrieved from reference TRBV28 and TRBJ2-5, is DVKVTQSSRYLVKRTGEKVFLECVQDMDHENMFWYRQDPGLGLRLIYFSYDVKMKEKGDIPEGYSVSREKKERFSLILESASTNQTSMYLCASSEGRVVETQYFGPGTRLLVL.

V gene TRBV12-3 or TRBV12-4 combines with J gene TRBJ1-1, with unresolved D. Trimming left V 6 bases short and J 4 bases short, with 9 bases between. This CDR3 is 12 amino acids long. The CDR3 coding sequence is TGTGCCAGCAGGAGGGAGGGCACTGAAGCTTTCTTT. Its protein product is CASRREGTEAFF.

This clone was counted between two and nine times. The chain couples TRBV19 to TRBJ1-6; D unresolved. The CDR3 contains 14 residues. V lost 7 bases, J lost 9 bases, and 16 bases lay in between. In germline, CDR1 is LNHDA, CDR2 SQIVND (reference sequence). CDR3 protein: CASKERVAFSPLHF. CDR3 nucleotides: TGTGCCAGTAAGGAACGGGTCGCGTTTTCACCCCTCCACTTT.

This clone was picked up one time. The rearrangement links TRBV9 to TRBJ1-2; D is perhaps TRBD1 (5 bases). CDR3 size: 15 residues. Germline V gene sequence: CDR1 SGDLS, CDR2 YYNGEE. V shed 3 bases and J shed 2 bases, with 14 bases lying between them. CDR3 sequence: CASSADLQANYGYTF. As DNA, the CDR3 is TGTGCCAGCAGCGCGGATCTACAGGCGAACTATGGCTACACCTTC.

This clone occurred once. V gene TRBV24-1 combines with J gene TRBJ2-1; possibly TRBD2 for D (6 bases). Germline V gene data show CDR1 as KGHDR and CDR2 as SFDVKD. The CDR3 has 14 amino acids. V lost 2 bases to trimming and J lost 3 bases, with 7 bases between them. For the CDR3, the DNA is TGTGCCACCAGTGATTCCGGGGGCTACAATGAGCAGTTCTTC. This encodes CATSDSGGYNEQFF.

The chain has TRBV3-1 (or the pseudogene TRBV3-2) and TRBJ1-2; D remains unclear. Germline V gene sequence: CDR1 LGHDT, CDR2 YNNKEL (reference sequence). There are 17 residues in the CDR3. Trimming took off 6 bases at V and 3 bases at J, with 23 bases between the two ends. CDR3 region: CASRPGLGSRSDYGYTF. Written as DNA, the CDR3 is TGTGCCAGCAGACCAGGACTGGGTTCTAGGTCAGACTATGGCTACACCTTC.

V usage is TRBV7-2 and J usage is TRBJ1-2, with D unresolved. CDR1 is SGHTA and CDR2 is FQGNSA in the germline V gene. This CDR3 contains 16 residues. Trimming shortened V by 2 bases and J by 4 bases, and 17 bases separated the two germline ends. CDR3 coding DNA: TGTGCCAGCAGCTTAACCTTTTCGCAAGGACTCTATGGCTACACCTTC. Its protein product is CASSLTFSQGLYGYTF.

V is TRBV25-1 and J is TRBJ1-4, with 10 nucleotides matching TRBD1. V dropped 3 bases and J dropped 5; count of bases not matched to a gene: 6. The CDR3 length is 16 residues. Germline values: CDR1 MGHDK, CDR2 SYGVNS. The CDR3 is CASSEGGQGGNEKLFF. In DNA, the CDR3 is TGTGCCAGCAGTGAGGGAGGACAGGGGGGGAATGAAAAACTGTTTTTT.

The V call is TRBV28, the J call TRBJ1-4, with 8 bases that match TRBD1. CDR3 length equals 15 residues. CDR1 and CDR2 from the germline V gene are MDHEN and SYDVKM. V lost 4 bases and J lost 3; bases outside the gene matches: 4. The CDR3 nucleotides are TGTGCCAGCAGTTCAGGGGGCCGGTCTAATGAAAAACTGTTTTTT. This gives the protein CASSSGGRSNEKLFF.

CDR3 in amino acids: CASVAKTGSNQPQHF. The CDR3 nucleotides read TGTGCCAGCGTCGCAAAGACTGGGAGCAATCAGCCCCAGCATTTT. The chain has TRBV2 and TRBJ1-5; D unresolved. Germline V lookup: CDR1 SNHLY, CDR2 FYNNEI. The ends were cut back, 8 bases at V and 1 base at J, with 15 bases in the middle. This CDR3 comprises 15 residues.

This sequence joins TRBV6-4 and TRBJ2-1; TRBD1 matches at 9 bases. J gave up 6 bases and V 4 bases, and 7 bases lay outside the gene matches. This CDR3 has 15 residues. Per the germline V gene, CDR1 is MRHNA and CDR2 is SNTAGT. This CDR3 is CASSVGTGNGNEQFF. The CDR3 bases are TGTGCCAGCAGTGTCGGGACAGGGAATGGCAATGAGCAGTTCTTC.

The gene calls are TRBV24-1 and TRBJ1-5; 7 bases align to TRBD1. The CDR3 spans 15 residues. In germline, CDR1 is KGHDR, CDR2 SFDVKD. The trim removed 3 bases at V and 5 bases at J, leaving 6 bases unmatched. Here the CDR3 reads CATSDPGTADQPQHF. CDR3 DNA sequence: TGTGCCACCAGTGATCCCGGGACAGCTGATCAGCCCCAGCATTTT.

This chain links TRBV19 with TRBJ2-2; D is uncertain. Per the germline V gene, CDR1 is LNHDA and CDR2 is SQIVND (reference sequence). Trimming shortened V by 5 bases and J by 3 bases, and 4 bases separated the two germline ends. The CDR3 sequence is 12 residues long. The CDR3 region is CASSFDTGELFF. The CDR3 DNA is TGTGCCAGTAGTTTCGACACCGGGGAGCTGTTTTTT.

The rearrangement links TRBV30 to TRBJ2-5; D gene ambiguous. The CDR3 spans 11 residues. Looked up from germline, CDR1 is GTSNPN and CDR2 is SVGIG (reference sequence). The germline V and J ends were trimmed by 5 bases and 3 bases, with 7 bases remaining between them. The CDR3 region has the DNA TGTGCCTGGGGAGTTAAAGAGACCCAGTACTTC. Amino acids: CAWGVKETQYF.

The genes are TRBV7-2 and TRBJ1-1; D not certain. Germline CDR1 SGHTA, CDR2 FQGNSA. Trimming removed 5 bases from V and 3 bases from J, with 10 bases in between. This CDR3 has 13 amino acids. The CDR3 reads CASSPRLDTEAFF. CDR3 DNA sequence: TGTGCCAGCAGCCCCCGACTCGACACTGAAGCTTTCTTT.

The chain links TRBV7-3 to TRBJ2-3; 7 nucleotides match TRBD1. There are 13 residues in the CDR3. Germline lookup yields CDR1 SGHTA and CDR2 FQGTGA. V lost 5 bases and J lost 4; bases outside the gene matches: 3. The CDR3, as DNA: TGTGCCAGCAGCACCGGACAGGCAGATACGCAGTATTTT. Translating it yields CASSTGQADTQYF.

The chain uses TRBV6-5 and TRBJ2-1, with D maybe TRBD2 (5 bases). This CDR3 is 14 amino acids long. The germline CDR1 and CDR2 sequences are MNHEY and SVGAGI. Trimming cost V 6 bases and J 8 bases, with 17 bases left between them. CDR3 sequence: CASRTLTGVDEQFF. The CDR3 DNA is TGTGCCAGCAGGACACTTACCGGGGTTGATGAGCAGTTCTTC.